This TCR beta chain comes out of a study of T cell responses to AZD1222 COVID-19 vaccine. Broader study findings: Clonal diversity was possibly underestimated; the donors were predominantly white British and more often female. When two AZD1222 doses had been given, Spike-specific TCR breadth and depth rose. Spike as a whole was targeted by vaccine-associated CD4 TCRs, dominant at 160-218 and 743-854.

The repertoire was sequenced with immunoSEQ multiplex PCR; TCRdb's copy has only in-frame clones and lacks some. The repertoire has approximately 120,000 clones, over 75% of them found once; the top ten carry 4.4%. Points on this clone: The antigen remains unidentified.

V shed 4 bases, J shed 2 bases, and the junction held 9 bases outside the gene matches. The CDR3 covers 16 residues. From germline, CDR1 is SGDLS and CDR2 YYNGEE. This specimen was peripheral blood, taken 28 days after the second AZD1222 dose. The TCR was taken from an adult who received the AZD1222 COVID-19 vaccine. The rearrangement links TRBV9 to TRBJ2-1; 7 bases align to TRBD2. CDR3: CASSPRTSAAYNEQFF. The CDR3 DNA reads TGTGCCAGCAGCCCCCGGACTAGTGCGGCCTACAATGAGCAGTTCTTC.